This T cell receptor (beta chain) was observed in a study of T cell responses to AZD1222 COVID-19 vaccine. This CDR3 has 16 residues. Losses at the gene ends were 2 bases for V and 4 bases for J; bases not matched to a gene: 4. In germline, CDR1 is MGHDK, CDR2 SYGVNS. Clones were read by immunoSEQ multiplex PCR, and TCRdb kept only the in-frame ones, dropping some. The sample yields some 130,000 clones, 84% seen once. This sample comprised peripheral blood, obtained on day 0 of AZD1222 vaccination. The sequence came from an adult in good health. This chain joins TRBV25-1 and TRBJ1-5; TRBD1 aligns across 11 bases. The CDR3 loop is CASSETGTGGNQPQHF. CDR3 in DNA: TGTGCCAGCAGTGAAACGGGGACAGGGGGAAATCAGCCCCAGCATTTT.